This T cell receptor (beta chain) derives from a study of T-cell reconstitution after alpha-beta-depleted transplantation in children. Germline V gene lookup returns CDR1 SQVTM and CDR2 ANQGSEA. Trimming removed 3 bases from V and 4 bases from J; junction bases left unmatched: 4. The CDR3 is 13 amino acids. This clonotype has more than one count but fewer than ten. The antigen remains unidentified. Findings and limits, study-wide: As was reported, about two months after transplant, alpha-beta T cells came from several hundred expanded graft clones.

Unique molecular identifiers were used in preparing the TCRbeta library. TCRdb independently ran MiXCR on the PCR reads; one entry per CDR3 protein. The sample holds just over 950,000 distinct CDR3 sequences, about 29% seen once. The receptor was derived from a boy younger than two who had a stem cell transplant for SCID, so the T cells may come from the graft donor. The sample was PBMCs, mostly from graft donor cells, taken 360 days after TCRalphabeta/CD19-depleted stem cell transplant. The V gene is TRBV29-1, the J gene TRBJ2-3, with 7 bases matching TRBD1. For the CDR3, the DNA is TGCAGCGTTGACCCCCAGGGGGCAGATACGCAGTATTTT. Amino acids: CSVDPQGADTQYF.